Following are 7 T cell receptor beta chains from one sample sequenced in a study of T cell clonality in common variable immunodeficiency. This table comes from immunoSEQ multiplex PCR, and its TCRdb copy is limited to in-frame clones, with some not included. The sample is made up of roughly 40,000 clones, none counted only once. The sequenced sample consisted of peripheral blood mononuclear cells. These receptors all come from a person aged 18-69 years in good health.

This clone was seen at least ten times. The read falls 3 residues short of the CDR3 end, and the missing part is taken from the germline J gene. The rearrangement uses TRBV20-1 and TRBJ2-3, with no clear D. The V gene's germline CDR1 is DFQATT and CDR2 SNEGSKA (reference sequence). The CDR3 consists of 13 residues. V was clipped by 4 bases and J by 2 bases, with 10 bases between them. The DNA read from the CDR3 is TGCAGTGCTATTCGAGGTTCCACAGATACG. Encoded protein: CSAIRGSTDT. The entire CDR3 protein reads CSAIRGSTDTQYF.

Ten or more counts support this clone. Read sequence stops 3 residues before the CDR3 end, and the germline J gene provides the missing end. This chain connects TRBV7-8 to TRBJ2-2; D might be TRBD2 (5 bases). In germline, CDR1 is SGHVS, CDR2 FQNEAQ. Trimming stripped 5 bases from V and 2 bases from J, with 15 bases between. The CDR3 is 16 residues long. The CDR3 loop is CASSPSPGSNTGELFF. The DNA read from the CDR3 is TGTGCCAGCAGCCCCTCACCGGGGTCCAACACCGGGGAG. Full variable domain (remainder filled in from reference TRBV7-8 and TRBJ2-2): GAGVSQSPRYKVAKRGQDVALRCDPISGHVSLFWYQQALGQGPEFLTYFQNEAQLDKSGLPSDRFFAERPEGSVSTLKIQRTQQEDSAVYLCASSPSPGSNTGELFFGEGSRLTVL.

This clone was counted ten times or more. The observed sequence ends 3 residues before the CDR3 terminus, with the missing tail filled in from the germline J gene. J is TRBJ2-7 and V is TRBV29-1; 8 bases align to TRBD1. CDR1 is SQVTM, CDR2 ANQGSEA, per germline. This CDR3 comprises 13 residues. V shed 5 bases and J 4 bases; nucleotides not matched to a gene: 7. The sequenced CDR3 bases are TGCAGCGTTCTCGGCAGGGGGCAATACGAG. It codes for CSVLGRGQYE. The entire CDR3 reads CSVLGRGQYEQYF.

In its sample, this clone was seen many times. The sequenced CDR3 bases are TGTGCCAGCAGCCCCCGACTAGCGGCCACAGATACG. Translating gives CASSPRLAATDT. The complete CDR3 sequence is CASSPRLAATDTQYF. The chain carries TRBV3-1 (or the pseudogene TRBV3-2) and TRBJ2-3; TRBD2 aligns across 9 bases. Coverage ceases 3 residues before the CDR3 finishes, and the germline J gene fills in the end. Germline assignment: CDR1 LGHDT and CDR2 YNNKEL (reference sequence). The CDR3 sequence is 15 residues long. The trim removed 4 bases at V and 2 bases at J, leaving 4 bases unmatched.

The table lists this clone with many counts. The read comes to an end 3 residues before the CDR3 does, leaving the germline J gene to fill in the end. This chain links TRBV7-8 with TRBJ1-1, with TRBD1 matching over 10 bases. The CDR3 sequence is 12 residues long. CDR1 SGHVS and CDR2 FQNEAQ come from the germline V gene. The CDR3 bases that were read are TGTGCCAGCAGCCTCTGGACAGGGGGA. It encodes CASSLWTGG. The whole CDR3 sequence is CASSLWTGGAFF.

This clone showed up just a few times. Read data end 3 residues before the CDR3 end; the end is taken from the germline J gene. This sequence joins TRBV7-3 and TRBJ2-3; 9 bases map to TRBD2. Losses at the gene ends were 2 bases for V and 5 bases for J; bases not matched to a gene: 5. The CDR3 consists of 15 residues. CDR1 and CDR2 (germline): SGHTA, FQGTGA. The CDR3: CASSLLQRGVDTQYF. CDR3 bases read: TGTGCCAGCAGCTTACTCCAGCGGGGGGTAGATACG.

By sample fraction, this clone is medium-sized (0.01 to 0.1%). The read ends 3 residues shy of where the CDR3 ends; the end is completed using the germline J gene. The chain couples TRBV29-1 to TRBJ1-2; unclear D gene. CDR3 size: 11 residues. V was shortened by 7 bases and J by 6 bases, with 12 bases between the two germline ends. CDR1 and CDR2 (germline): SQVTM, ANQGSEA. The CDR3 reads CSASPGDGYTF. The sequenced part of the CDR3 DNA is TGCAGCGCCTCCCCAGGAGATGGC.